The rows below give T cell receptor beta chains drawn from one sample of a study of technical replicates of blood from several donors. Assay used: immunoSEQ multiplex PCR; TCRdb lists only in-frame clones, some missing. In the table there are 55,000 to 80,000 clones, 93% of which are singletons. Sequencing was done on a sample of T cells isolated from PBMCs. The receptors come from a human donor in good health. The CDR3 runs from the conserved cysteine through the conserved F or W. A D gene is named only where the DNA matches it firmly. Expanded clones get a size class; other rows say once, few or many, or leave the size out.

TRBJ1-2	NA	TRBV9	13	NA	TGTGCCAGCAGCCTAGAGAGTAACTATGGCTACACCTTC	CASSLESNYGYTF
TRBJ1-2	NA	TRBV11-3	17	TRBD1	TGTGCCAGCAGCTTAGAGGGCAGGGGGCAGTCCGCCTCCGGCTACACCTTC	CASSLEGRGQSASGYTF
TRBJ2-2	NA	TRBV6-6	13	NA	TGTGCCAGTTCAGCGGCGAACACCGGGGAGCTGTTTTTT	CASSAANTGELFF
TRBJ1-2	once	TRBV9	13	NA	TGTGCCAGCAGCGGACGTAGCAGTCCGCACCACCTCTTC	CASSGRSSPHHLF
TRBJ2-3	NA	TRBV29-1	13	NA	TGCAGCGTTGTGGGCAGAGGCACAGATACGCAGTATTTT	CSVVGRGTDTQYF
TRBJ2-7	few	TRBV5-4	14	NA	TGTGCCAGCAGCCCTAGCGCGTCTACCTACGAGCAGTACTTC	CASSPSASTYEQYF
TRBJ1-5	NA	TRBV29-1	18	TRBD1	TGCAGCGTGCAGGAAGGGGGCGCCTCACTGTCCAGCAATCAGCCCCAGCATTTT	CSVQEGGASLSSNQPQHF
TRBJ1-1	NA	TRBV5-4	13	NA	TGTGCCAGCAGCTTGAATCGGAACACTGAAGCTTTCTTT	CASSLNRNTEAFF
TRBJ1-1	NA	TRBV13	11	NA	TGTGCCAGCAGCTTAGGCCCTTCGGCTTTCTTT	CASSLGPSAFF
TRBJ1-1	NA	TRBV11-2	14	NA	TGTGCCAGCAGCTCCCCCCAGGGGTGGGCTGAAGCTTTCTTT	CASSSPQGWAEAFF
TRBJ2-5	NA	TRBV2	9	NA	TGTGCCAAGGGGGAGACCCAGTACTTC	CAKGETQYF
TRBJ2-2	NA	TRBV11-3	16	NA	TGTGCCAGCACCCCCGGTCGACGGGAACACACCGGGGAGCTGTTTTTT	CASTPGRREHTGELFF
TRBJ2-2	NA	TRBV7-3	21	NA	TGTGCCAGCAGCTTAATAAGGTTGTTTACTAGCACGGTGGGGAACACCGGGGAGCTGTTTTTT	CASSLIRLFTSTVGNTGELFF
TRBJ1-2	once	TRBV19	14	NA	TGTGCCAGTAGTATTCTAGAGGGCAGCTATGGCTACACCTTC	CASSILEGSYGYTF
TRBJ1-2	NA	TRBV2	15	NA	TGTGCCAGCAGTGATGGGGGGGCCTTAAACTATGGCTACACCTTC	CASSDGGALNYGYTF
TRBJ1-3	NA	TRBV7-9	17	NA	TGTGCCAGCAGCTTAGGGATTGCGGGGGCCTCTGGAAACACCATATATTTT	CASSLGIAGASGNTIYF
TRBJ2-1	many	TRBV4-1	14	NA	TGCGCCAGCACCACCTTTTCAGAAAACAATGAGCAGTTCTTC	CASTTFSENNEQFF
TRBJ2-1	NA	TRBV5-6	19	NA	TGTGCCAGCAGCCCCGCGTGGATCCCGCGCGGGAAATCCTACAATGAGCAGTTCTTC	CASSPAWIPRGKSYNEQFF
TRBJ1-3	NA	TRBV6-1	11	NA	TGTGCCAGCAGTGAGACCCGAGGTGCATATTTT	CASSETRGAYF
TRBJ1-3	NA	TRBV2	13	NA	TGTGCCAGCAGTGAACAGGGGGGAAACACCATATATTTT	CASSEQGGNTIYF
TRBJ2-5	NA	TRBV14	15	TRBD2	TGTGCCAGCAGCCAAATGCAGCGGGAGAGGGAGACCCAGTACTTC	CASSQMQRERETQYF
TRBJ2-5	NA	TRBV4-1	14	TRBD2	TGCGCCAGCAGCCCATCCTCGGGGGGGCCGGTCCAGTACTTC	CASSPSSGGPVQYF
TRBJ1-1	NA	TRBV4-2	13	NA	TGTGCCAGCAGCCGGGGAGACCCCCCAGAAGCTTTCTTT	CASSRGDPPEAFF
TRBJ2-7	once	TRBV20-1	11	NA	TGCAGTGCTGACAGTACCTACGAGCAGTACTTC	CSADSTYEQYF
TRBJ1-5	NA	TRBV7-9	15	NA	TGTGCCAGCAGCTTCTCGGGGTTTGGCAATCAGCCCCAGCATTTT	CASSFSGFGNQPQHF
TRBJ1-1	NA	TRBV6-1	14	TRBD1	TGTGCCAGCACCCCAGCGGACAGGGTAACTGAAGCTTTCTTT	CASTPADRVTEAFF
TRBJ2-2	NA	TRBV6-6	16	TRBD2	TGTGCCAGCAGCCGCTCCGGGACTAGCGGATCCGGGGAGCTGTTTTTT	CASSRSGTSGSGELFF
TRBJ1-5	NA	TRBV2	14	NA	TGTGCCAGCAGTGAAGTCCGTGGCAATCAGCCCCAGCATTTT	CASSEVRGNQPQHF
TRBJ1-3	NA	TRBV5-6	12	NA	TGTGCCAGCACCTATTCTGGAAACACCATATATTTT	CASTYSGNTIYF
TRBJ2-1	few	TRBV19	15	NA	TGTGCCAGTAGTCCGCTGCGGACAGCTAACAATGAGCAGTTCTTC	CASSPLRTANNEQFF
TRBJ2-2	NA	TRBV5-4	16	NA	TGTGCCAGCAGCTTAGGGCGCACAGGAATCACCGGGGAGCTGTTTTTT	CASSLGRTGITGELFF
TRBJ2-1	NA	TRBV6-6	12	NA	TGTGCCAGCAGTTCCGTATACAATGAGCAGTTCTTC	CASSSVYNEQFF
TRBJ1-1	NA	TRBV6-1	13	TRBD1	TGTGCCAGCAGTTTTACAGGGGACACTGAAGCTTTCTTT	CASSFTGDTEAFF
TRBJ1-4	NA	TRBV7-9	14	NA	TGTGCCAGCAGCTACGGGACAACTAATGAAAAACTGTTTTTT	CASSYGTTNEKLFF
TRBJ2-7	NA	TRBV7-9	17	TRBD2	TGTGCCAGCAGCTTAGGAATCGGACTAGCGGATCCCTACGAGCAGTACTTC	CASSLGIGLADPYEQYF
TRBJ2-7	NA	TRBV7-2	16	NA	TGTGCCAGCAGCCACAATCCCGCCCCACCCTCCTACGAGCAGTACTTC	CASSHNPAPPSYEQYF
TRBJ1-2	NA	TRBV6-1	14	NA	TGTGCCAGCAGTGAAGAAAGGGGATGGCGTGGCTACACCTTC	CASSEERGWRGYTF
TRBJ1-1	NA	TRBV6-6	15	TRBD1	TGTGCCAGCAGTTACGACAGGGGGGCGGGTACTGAAGCTTTCTTT	CASSYDRGAGTEAFF
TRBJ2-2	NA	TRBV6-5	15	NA	TGTGCCAGCAGCGAACAGCAGGGGTGGGCCGGGGAGCTGTTTTTT	CASSEQQGWAGELFF
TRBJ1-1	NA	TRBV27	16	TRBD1	TGTGCCAGCAGTTCCCTACACGCGGACAGGGGGCCTGAAGCTTTCTTT	CASSSLHADRGPEAFF
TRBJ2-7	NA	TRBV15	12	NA	TGTGCCACCAGCAGACAGCGGTCGCAGCAGTACTTC	CATSRQRSQQYF
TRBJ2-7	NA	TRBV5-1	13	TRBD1	TGCGCCAGCAGCTGGGACAGGGCGCACGAGCAGTACTTC	CASSWDRAHEQYF
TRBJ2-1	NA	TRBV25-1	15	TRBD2	TGTGCCAGCAGTGAAACACTAGCGGGGAGAAATGAGCAGTTCTTC	CASSETLAGRNEQFF
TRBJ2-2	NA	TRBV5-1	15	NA	TGCGCCAGCAGCTTTGAAGCGACCTTAACCGGGGAGCTGTTTTTT	CASSFEATLTGELFF
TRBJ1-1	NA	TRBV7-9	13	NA	TGTGCCAGCAGTTACGGGGTGAACACTGAAGCTTTCTTT	CASSYGVNTEAFF
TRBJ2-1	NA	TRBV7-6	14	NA	TGTGCCAGCAGCTTGGGGAGAGGGTCGAATGAGCAGTTCTTC	CASSLGRGSNEQFF
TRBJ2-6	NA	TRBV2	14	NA	TGTGCCAGCACCGCCTACGGTGGGGCCAACGTCCTGACTTTC	CASTAYGGANVLTF
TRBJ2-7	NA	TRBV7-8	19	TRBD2	TGTGCCAGCAGCTTAGCGTTAACTAGCGGGGCCGAGACCGCCTACGAGCAGTACTTC	CASSLALTSGAETAYEQYF
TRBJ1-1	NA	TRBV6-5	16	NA	TGTGCCAGCAGTTACTCTAGGCCCGGCCTAAGTAGAGGGGCTTTCTTT	CASSYSRPGLSRGAFF
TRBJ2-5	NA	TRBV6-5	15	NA	TGTGCCAGCAGTCGAGCATTTGGCGGTGAAGAGACCCAGTACTTC	CASSRAFGGEETQYF
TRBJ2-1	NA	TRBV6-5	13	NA	TGTGCCAGCAGTCGAGCGGTCTACAATGAGCAGTTCTTC	CASSRAVYNEQFF
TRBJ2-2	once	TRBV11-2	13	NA	TGTGCCAGCAGCGTCGTGAACACCGGGGAGCTGTTTTTT	CASSVVNTGELFF
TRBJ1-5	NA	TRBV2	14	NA	TGTGCCAGCACCCCGTATGGGGGGATTCAGCCCCAGCATTTT	CASTPYGGIQPQHF